The present T cell receptor beta chain was sequenced within a study of molecular identifiers for immune sequencing clone quantification (dated by TCRdb to between 2018 and 2020). The study in broad terms: For a replicate experiment, RNA from approximately 20,000 or 100,000 naive CD8 T cells was divided into five aliquots, and four of the five aliquots were sequenced. This methods study benchmarked molecular-identifier clustering-based TCR repertoire sequencing (MIDCIRS) and TCR RNA copy counting, using CD8 T cells to do so. General conclusions and limits of the study: When barcode sub-clustering was omitted, TCR diversity was inflated by chimeric consensus sequences, with chimeras reaching as high as 47%. A single cell's worth of spiked-in Jurkat TCR RNA was reported detectable even among some 920,000 naive CD8 T cells. Highly expanded clone sizes could be underestimated because identical TCR molecules may share a barcode. The naive libraries included spiked-in Jurkat TCR RNA (roughly nine copies' worth), and this Jurkat TCR RNA is not part of the donor repertoire. In CMV-specific effector cells, clones with more than 20 RNA copies accounted for over 97% of molecules, whereas in naive cells such clones accounted for under 1%. Modeling indicated 2.5 to 3.5 TCR RNA copies recovered per cell, compared with 7.5 to 10 by digital PCR, which implies a capture efficiency of approximately 30%.

In regard to this clonotype: The target of this receptor is not known. A much larger clonotype is one base distant, so this may be a read error.

Libraries of naive CD8 T cells were generated from roughly 20,000 to 1,000,000 sorted cells, with 10%, 30% or 50% of the purified RNA used. Naive CD8 T cells were FACS-sorted as CD8+CD4-CCR7+CD45RA+ on a BD FACSAria II into RLT Plus buffer. To test detection sensitivity, Jurkat RNA equal to around 10 TCR copies was added to samples of roughly 18,000-1,000,000 naive CD8 T cells. Enrichment of CD8 T cells was done with RosetteSep CD8+ T Cell Enrichment Cocktail plus Ficoll-Paque, and ACK red cell lysis came afterward. The library was made by PCR. Data came from an Illumina HiSeq 4000. Preparation of bulk TCR libraries followed a previously described approach, with the TCR primers listed in Table S5. The Qiagen AllPrep DNA/RNA kit was used to purify total RNA. Before analysis, reads from multiple sequencing runs of one library were combined. The authors' analysis ran thus. Reads were retained only if the reads had an exact TCR constant sequence, and the retained reads were trimmed to 150 nt and grouped according to their 12-nt molecular barcodes. Reads inside each barcode group were sub-clustered using a 15% Levenshtein threshold, and a quality-weighted consensus sequence was constructed for each RNA molecule. Non-functional sequences were excluded, and lower-count sequences lying one edit away from another sequence were also excluded. Barcode sub-clusters with fewer than 20% of the maximum read count were removed, based on fitting two negative binomial distributions. Clones were called with MiXCR by TCRdb after fastp trimmed the public reads at Q25, and only in-frame beta chains were retained. Identical CDR3 proteins give one entry, which carries the most common genes and DNA. The V and J calls were determined by TCRdb, not by the authors. The sample table holds about 640,000 distinct CDR3 sequences, of which 15% to 20% were seen once. Roughly 0.9% of the sample is taken by the ten largest.

The CDR3 covers 13 residues, taking in both the cysteine and the phenylalanine. Left in the record is the CDR3 DNA by itself, 39 bases read in frame from the first base. CDR1 is given as MDHEN and CDR2 as SYDVKM, both from the germline V gene. The sequenced material came from naive CD8+ T cells from blood, with Jurkat cell RNA spiked in. The cell subset or site label, as the study defines it: FACS-sorted CD8+CD4-CCR7+CD45RA+ naive T cells. The sequence derives from a human donor in good health. Some libraries in this study had Jurkat cell RNA spiked in. The chain couples TRBV28 to TRBJ2-7, with an unclear D gene assignment. The DNA sequence is given as TGTGCCAGCAGCCCCGACATGGGGAACGAGCGGTACTTC. This gives the protein CASSPDMGNERYF.